The subject of this entry is one TCR beta chain. This sample was included in a study of cytomegalovirus exposure and HLA in healthy donors. Study as a whole: Researchers previously reported finding fewer than 140 million unique TCR beta sequences from about 170 million T cells. Unique TCRs from HLA-typed donors, some 85 million of them, were held in an early data release.

The CDR3 is 15 amino acids. Per the germline V gene, CDR1 is SGHVS and CDR2 is FNYEAQ. With 0 bases removed from V and 5 bases from J, the gap between germline ends came to 13 bases. Primers: 60 Vbeta forward and 13 Jbeta reverse. Sequenced by immunoSEQ multiplex PCR; TCRdb stores in-frame clones only, minus some. Counted here are 95,000 to 150,000 clones, over 65% occurring once; the ten biggest clones make up approximately 4%. This clonotype originated in a man aged 40-55 years in good health and CMV-seropositive. The J gene is TRBJ2-5, the V gene TRBV7-6; a possible D gene is TRBD1 (6 bases). Sequenced material: PBMCs. Here the CDR3 DNA reads TGTGCCAGCAGCTTAGCCCGGGACATCGGGGAGACCCAGTACTTC. This gives the protein CASSLARDIGETQYF.